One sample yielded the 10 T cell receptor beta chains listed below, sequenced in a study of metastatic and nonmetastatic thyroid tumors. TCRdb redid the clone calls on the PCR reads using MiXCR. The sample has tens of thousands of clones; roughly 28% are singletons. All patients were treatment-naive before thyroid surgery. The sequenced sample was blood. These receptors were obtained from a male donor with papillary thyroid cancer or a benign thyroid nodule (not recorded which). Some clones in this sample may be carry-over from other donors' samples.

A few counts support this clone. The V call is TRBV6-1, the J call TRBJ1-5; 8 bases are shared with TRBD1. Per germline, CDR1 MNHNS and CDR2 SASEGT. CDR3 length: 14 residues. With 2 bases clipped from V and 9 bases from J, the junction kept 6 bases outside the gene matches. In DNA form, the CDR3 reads TGTGCCAGCAGTGAAACGGCAGGGGGCAGGCCCCAGCATTTT. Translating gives CASSETAGGRPQHF.

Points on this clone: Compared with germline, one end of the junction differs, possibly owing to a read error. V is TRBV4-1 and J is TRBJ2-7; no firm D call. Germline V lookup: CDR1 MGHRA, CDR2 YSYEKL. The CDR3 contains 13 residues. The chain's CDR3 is CASSPSIGYEQHF. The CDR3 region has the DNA TGCGCCAGCAGCCCTTCTATAGGGTACGAGCAGCACTTC.

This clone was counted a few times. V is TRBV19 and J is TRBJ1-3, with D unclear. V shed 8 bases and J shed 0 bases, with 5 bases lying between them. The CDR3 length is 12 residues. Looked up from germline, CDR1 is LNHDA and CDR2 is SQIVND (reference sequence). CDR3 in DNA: TGTGCCAGTCTGGACTCTGGAAACACCATATATTTT. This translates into CASLDSGNTIYF.

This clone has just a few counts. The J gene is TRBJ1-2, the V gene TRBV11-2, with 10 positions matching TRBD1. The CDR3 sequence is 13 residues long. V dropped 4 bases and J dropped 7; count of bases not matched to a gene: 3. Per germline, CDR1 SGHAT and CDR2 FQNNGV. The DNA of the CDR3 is TGTGCCAGCAGCTGGGACAGGGGCGTTGGCTACACCTTC. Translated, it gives CASSWDRGVGYTF.

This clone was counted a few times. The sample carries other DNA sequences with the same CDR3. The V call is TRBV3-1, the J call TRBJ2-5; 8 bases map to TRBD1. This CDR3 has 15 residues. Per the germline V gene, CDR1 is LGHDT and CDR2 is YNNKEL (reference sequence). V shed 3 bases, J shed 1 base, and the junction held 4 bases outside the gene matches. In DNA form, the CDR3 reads TGTGCCAGCAGCCAGGCGGACAGGGCCCAAGAGACCCAGTACTTC. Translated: CASSQADRAQETQYF.

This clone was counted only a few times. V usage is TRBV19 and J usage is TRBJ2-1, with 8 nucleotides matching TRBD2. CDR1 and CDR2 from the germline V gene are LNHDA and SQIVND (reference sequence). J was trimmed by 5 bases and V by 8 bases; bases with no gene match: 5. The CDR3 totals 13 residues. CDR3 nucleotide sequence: TGTGCCAGTCGCGGGGGGTCCGACAATGAGCAGTTCTTC. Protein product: CASRGGSDNEQFF.

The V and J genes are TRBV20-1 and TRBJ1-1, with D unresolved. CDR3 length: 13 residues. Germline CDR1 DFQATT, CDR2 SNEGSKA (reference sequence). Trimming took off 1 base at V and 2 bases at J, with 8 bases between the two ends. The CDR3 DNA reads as TGCAGTGCTAGAGTTCCTCAAAACACTGAAGCTTTCTTT. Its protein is CSARVPQNTEAFF.

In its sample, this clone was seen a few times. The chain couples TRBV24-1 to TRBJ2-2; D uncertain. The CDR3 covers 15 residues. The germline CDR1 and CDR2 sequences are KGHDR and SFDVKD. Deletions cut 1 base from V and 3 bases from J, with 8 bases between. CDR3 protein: CATSDLLTDTGELFF. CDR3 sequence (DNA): TGTGCCACCAGTGATTTACTAACCGACACCGGGGAGCTGTTTTTT.

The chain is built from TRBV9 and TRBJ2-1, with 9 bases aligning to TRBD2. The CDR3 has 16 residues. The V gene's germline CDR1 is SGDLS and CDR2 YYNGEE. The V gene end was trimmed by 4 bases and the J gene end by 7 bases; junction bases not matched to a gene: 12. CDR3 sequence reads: CASSSRTSVARNEQFF. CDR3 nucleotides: TGTGCCAGCAGCTCCCGGACTAGCGTGGCTAGAAATGAGCAGTTCTTC.

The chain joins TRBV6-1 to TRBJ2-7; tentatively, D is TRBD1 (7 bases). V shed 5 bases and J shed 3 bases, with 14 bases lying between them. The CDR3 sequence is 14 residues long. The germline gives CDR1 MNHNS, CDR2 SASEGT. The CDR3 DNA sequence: TGTGCCAGCAGTCCGCGGGGACAGAGCTACGAGCAGTACTTC. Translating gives CASSPRGQSYEQYF.